This entry features one T cell receptor beta chain sequence. Its matching antigen is unknown. Trimming pared 4 bases from V and 0 bases from J, leaving 9 bases between. Germline loops: CDR1 SEHNR, CDR2 FQNEAQ (reference sequence). The CDR3 loop spans 14 amino acids. This sample stems from a study of cytomegalovirus exposure and HLA in healthy donors. Findings and limits, study-wide: The classifier was said to identify cytomegalovirus status with high specificity and sensitivity.

The PCR made use of 60 Vbeta and 13 Jbeta primers. Produced via immunoSEQ multiplex PCR; TCRdb's table is partial and in-frame only. Reported are 60,000 to 80,000 clones; the ten largest clones contain about 5%. The chain employs TRBV7-9 and TRBJ1-1, with a tentative D call TRBD1 (6 bases). This TCR was sampled from a man aged 40-50 years in good health and CMV-seronegative. Sequenced: PBMCs. The DNA of the CDR3 is TGTGCCAGCAGCTGGGGGCTTTTGAACACTGAAGCTTTCTTT. Translation: CASSWGLLNTEAFF.